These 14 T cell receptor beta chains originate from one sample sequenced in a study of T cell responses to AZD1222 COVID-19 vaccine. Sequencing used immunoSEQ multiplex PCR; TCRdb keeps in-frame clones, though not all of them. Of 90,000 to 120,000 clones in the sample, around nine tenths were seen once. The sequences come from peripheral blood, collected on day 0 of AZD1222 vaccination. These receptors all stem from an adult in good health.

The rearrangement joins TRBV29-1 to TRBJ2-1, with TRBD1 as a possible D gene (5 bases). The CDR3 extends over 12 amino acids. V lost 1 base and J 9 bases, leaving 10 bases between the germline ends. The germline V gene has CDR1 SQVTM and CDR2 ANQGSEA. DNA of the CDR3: TGCAGCGTTGAAGTTCTCAGGGTTGAGCAGTTCTTC. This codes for CSVEVLRVEQFF.

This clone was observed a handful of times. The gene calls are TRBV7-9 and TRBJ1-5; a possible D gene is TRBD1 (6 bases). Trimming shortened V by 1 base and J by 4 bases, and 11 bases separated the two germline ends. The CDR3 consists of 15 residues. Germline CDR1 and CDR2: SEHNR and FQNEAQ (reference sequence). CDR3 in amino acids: CASSLEGDGNQPQHF. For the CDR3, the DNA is TGTGCCAGCAGCTTAGAGGGGGACGGAAATCAGCCCCAGCATTTT.

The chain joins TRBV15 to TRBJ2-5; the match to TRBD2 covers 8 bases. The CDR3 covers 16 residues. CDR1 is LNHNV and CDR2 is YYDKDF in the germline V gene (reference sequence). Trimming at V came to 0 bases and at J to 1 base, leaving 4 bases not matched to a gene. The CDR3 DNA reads TGTGCCACCAGCAGAGATTCGGCGGGGGGCCAAGAGACCCAGTACTTC. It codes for CATSRDSAGGQETQYF.

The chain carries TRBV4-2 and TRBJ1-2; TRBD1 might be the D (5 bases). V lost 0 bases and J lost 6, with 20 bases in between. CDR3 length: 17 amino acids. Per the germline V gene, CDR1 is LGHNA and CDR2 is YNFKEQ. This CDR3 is CASSQEPLQRAGHGYTF. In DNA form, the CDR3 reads TGTGCCAGCAGCCAAGAACCCCTCCAGCGTGCGGGGCATGGCTACACCTTC.

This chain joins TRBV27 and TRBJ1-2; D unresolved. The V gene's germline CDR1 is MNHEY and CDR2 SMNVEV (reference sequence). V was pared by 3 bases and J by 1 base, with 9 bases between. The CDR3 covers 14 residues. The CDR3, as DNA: TGTGCCAGCAGTTTCGGCAGGAGTAACTATGGCTACACCTTC. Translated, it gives CASSFGRSNYGYTF.

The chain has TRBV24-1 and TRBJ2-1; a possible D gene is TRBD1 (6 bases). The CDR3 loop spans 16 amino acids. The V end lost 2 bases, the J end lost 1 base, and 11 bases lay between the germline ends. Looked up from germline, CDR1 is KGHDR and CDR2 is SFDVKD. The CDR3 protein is CATSDSSQGSYNEQFF. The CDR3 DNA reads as TGTGCCACCAGTGATTCGTCACAGGGATCCTACAATGAGCAGTTCTTC.

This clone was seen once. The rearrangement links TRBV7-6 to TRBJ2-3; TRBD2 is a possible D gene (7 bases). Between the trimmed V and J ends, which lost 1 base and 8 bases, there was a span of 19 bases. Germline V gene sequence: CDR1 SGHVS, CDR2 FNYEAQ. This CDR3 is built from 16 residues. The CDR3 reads CASSLGSDRGGGTQYF. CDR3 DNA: TGTGCCAGCAGCTTAGGATCGGATAGGGGAGGGGGTACGCAGTATTTT.

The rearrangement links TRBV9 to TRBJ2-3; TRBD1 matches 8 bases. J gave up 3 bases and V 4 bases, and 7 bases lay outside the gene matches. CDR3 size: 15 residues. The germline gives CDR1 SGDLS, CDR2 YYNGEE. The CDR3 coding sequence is TGTGCCAGCAGCTCGAGGACAGGGAAGACAGATACGCAGTATTTT. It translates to CASSSRTGKTDTQYF.

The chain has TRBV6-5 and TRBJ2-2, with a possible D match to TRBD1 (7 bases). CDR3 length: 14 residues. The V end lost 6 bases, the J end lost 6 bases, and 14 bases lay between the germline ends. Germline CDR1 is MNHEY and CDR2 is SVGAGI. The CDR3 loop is CASRGDRDSGELFF. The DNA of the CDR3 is TGTGCCAGCAGGGGCGACAGGGACTCCGGGGAGCTGTTTTTT.

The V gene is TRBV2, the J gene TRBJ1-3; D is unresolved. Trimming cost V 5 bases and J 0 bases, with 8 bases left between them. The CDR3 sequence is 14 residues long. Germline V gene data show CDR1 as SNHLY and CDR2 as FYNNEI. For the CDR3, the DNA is TGTGCCAGCAGTCCCACGCTCTCTGGAAACACCATATATTTT. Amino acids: CASSPTLSGNTIYF.

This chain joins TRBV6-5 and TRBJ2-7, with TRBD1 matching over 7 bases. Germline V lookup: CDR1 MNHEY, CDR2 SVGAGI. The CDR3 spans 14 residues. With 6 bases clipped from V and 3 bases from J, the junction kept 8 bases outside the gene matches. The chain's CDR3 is CASRPWTGFYEQYF. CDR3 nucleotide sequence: TGTGCCAGCAGACCGTGGACAGGATTCTACGAGCAGTACTTC.

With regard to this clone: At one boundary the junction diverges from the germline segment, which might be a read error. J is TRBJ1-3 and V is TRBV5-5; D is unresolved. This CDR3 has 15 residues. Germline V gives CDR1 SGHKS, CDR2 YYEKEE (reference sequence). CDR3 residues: CASTLGVGSGNTIYF. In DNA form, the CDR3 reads TGTGCCAGCACCTTGGGTGTCGGCTCTGGAAACACCATATATTTT.

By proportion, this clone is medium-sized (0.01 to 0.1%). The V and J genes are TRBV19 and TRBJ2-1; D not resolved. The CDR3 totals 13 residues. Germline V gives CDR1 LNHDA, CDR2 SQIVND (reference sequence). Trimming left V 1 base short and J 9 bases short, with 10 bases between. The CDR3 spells CASSIGNSREQFF. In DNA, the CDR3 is TGTGCCAGTAGTATAGGCAATAGTCGTGAGCAGTTCTTC. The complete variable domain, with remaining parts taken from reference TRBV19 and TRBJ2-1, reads DGGITQSPKYLFRKEGQNVTLSCEQNLNHDAMYWYRQDPGQGLRLIYYSQIVNDFQKGDIAEGYSVSREKKESFPLTVTSAQKNPTAFYLCASSIGNSREQFFGPGTRLTVL.

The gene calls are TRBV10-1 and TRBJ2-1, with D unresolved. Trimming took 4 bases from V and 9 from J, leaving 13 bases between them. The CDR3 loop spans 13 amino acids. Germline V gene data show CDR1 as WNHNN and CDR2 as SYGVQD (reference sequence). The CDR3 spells CASSASRYSEQFF. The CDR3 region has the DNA TGCGCCAGCAGTGCGTCCAGATATTCTGAGCAGTTCTTC.